The rows below give T cell receptor beta chains drawn from one sample of a study of Ad26.COV2.S vaccination and SARS-CoV-2 variants. Only in-frame clones appear in the TCRdb table, and some are missing; sequencing was by immunoSEQ multiplex PCR. The repertoire consists of approximately 340,000 clones, with roughly 85% occurring once and the leading ten covering about 3.3%. Sample: peripheral blood, taken in a trial of Ad26.COV2.S vaccine versus placebo. All receptors come from a person between 18 and 60 years old who received the Ad26.COV2.S COVID-19 vaccine or a placebo. CDR3s include the opening cysteine and the closing phenylalanine or tryptophan. D genes are given only for firm matches. Some rows mark clone size as missing; the rest say once, few, many or name a class of expanded clone.

j_call clone_size d_call v_call cdr3_aa cdr3_nt
TRBJ1-1 - - TRBV18 CASSPQAGNTEAFF TGTGCCAGCTCACCGCAGGCGGGGAACACTGAAGCTTTCTTT
TRBJ1-1 few TRBD1 TRBV19 CASSPGQGRPSGEAFF TGTGCCAGTAGTCCCGGACAGGGGAGGCCCTCGGGTGAAGCTTTCTTT
TRBJ2-5 - TRBD1 TRBV27 CASTGQGQETQYF TGTGCCAGCACGGGACAGGGCCAAGAGACCCAGTACTTC
TRBJ2-2 once - TRBV18 CASSLLNTGELFF TGTGCCAGCTCACTCTTGAACACCGGGGAGCTGTTTTTT
TRBJ2-3 - - TRBV21-1 CASSKRTGLSTDTQYF TGTGCCAGCAGCAAACGGACAGGGCTTAGCACAGATACGCAGTATTTT
TRBJ1-2 - - TRBV5-1 CASSLRGGGEGYTF TGCGCCAGCAGCTTGCGGGGTGGAGGAGAGGGCTACACCTTC
TRBJ2-2 once - TRBV3-1/TRBV3-2 CASSLSGKGTGELFF TGTGCCAGCAGCCTGAGCGGAAAGGGCACCGGGGAGCTGTTTTTT
TRBJ2-3 once TRBD1 TRBV6-1 CASSDYRGSTDTQYF TGTGCCAGCAGTGATTACAGGGGGAGCACAGATACGCAGTATTTT
TRBJ2-2 - - TRBV3-1/TRBV3-2 CASSGRYGENTGELFF TGTGCCAGCAGCGGGAGATATGGCGAGAACACCGGGGAGCTGTTTTTT
TRBJ2-1 - - TRBV14 CASSQAGSVIQNEQFF TGTGCCAGCAGCCAAGCAGGGTCCGTGATCCAGAATGAGCAGTTCTTC
TRBJ1-1 - - TRBV6-2/TRBV6-3 CASSYRRNTEAFF TGTGCCAGCAGTTACCGGAGAAACACTGAAGCTTTCTTT
TRBJ1-2 - TRBD1 TRBV3-1/TRBV3-2 CASSQAGRPGDREDGYTF TGTGCCAGCAGTCAAGCGGGACGTCCGGGCGACAGGGAGGACGGCTACACCTTC
TRBJ2-5 - TRBD1 TRBV6-5 CASSPIRAGGETQYF TGTGCCAGCAGTCCTATAAGGGCAGGGGGAGAGACCCAGTACTTC
TRBJ1-1 - TRBD1 TRBV19 CASSVDRGGTEAFF TGTGCCAGTAGTGTGGACAGGGGTGGCACTGAAGCTTTCTTT
TRBJ2-6 - TRBD1 TRBV4-3 CASSRGQGALGANVLTF TGCGCCAGCAGCAGAGGACAGGGGGCGCTAGGGGCCAACGTCCTGACTTTC
TRBJ1-6 - - TRBV6-1 CASSERASSYNSPLHF TGTGCCAGCAGTGAAAGGGCGAGCTCCTATAATTCACCCCTCCACTTT
TRBJ2-3 - TRBD1 TRBV3-1/TRBV3-2 CASSHRGPSTDTQYF TGTGCCAGCAGCCACAGGGGGCCTAGCACAGATACGCAGTATTTT
TRBJ1-6 - - TRBV28 CASSLPGQKKLSYNSPLHF TGTGCCAGCAGTTTGCCCGGACAGAAAAAACTCTCCTATAATTCACCCCTCCACTTT
TRBJ1-2 - - TRBV18 CASSPGVSDYGYTF TGTGCCAGCTCACCAGGGGTGTCAGACTATGGCTACACCTTC
TRBJ1-1 - - TRBV24-1 CATSSEGELAEAFF TGTGCCACCAGTTCCGAGGGGGAGTTGGCTGAAGCTTTCTTT
TRBJ2-2 - TRBD1 TRBV29-1 CSVGTGDYTGELFF TGCAGCGTTGGGACAGGGGACTACACCGGGGAGCTGTTTTTT
TRBJ2-2 - - TRBV30 CAWSLTGNTGELFF TGTGCCTGGAGTCTGACAGGGAACACCGGGGAGCTGTTTTTT
TRBJ2-5 - - TRBV11-2 CASSLGISGQETQYF TGTGCCAGCAGCTTAGGGATTAGCGGCCAAGAGACCCAGTACTTC
TRBJ1-2 few - TRBV7-9 CASSSPDGPGGYTF TGTGCCAGCAGCTCGCCGGACGGCCCAGGGGGCTACACCTTC
TRBJ1-5 - - TRBV28 CASSLYEQGSQPQHF TGTGCCAGCAGTTTATACGAACAGGGTAGTCAGCCCCAGCATTTT
TRBJ1-2 - TRBD1 TRBV5-4 CASSSGQAIGYTF TGTGCCAGCAGCTCGGGACAGGCCATAGGCTACACCTTC
TRBJ1-5 - - TRBV27 CASSLVIGDPLHF TGTGCCAGCAGTTTAGTCATCGGGGACCCTCTACATTTT
TRBJ2-2 - TRBD1 TRBV19 CASSKQGSTGELFF TGTGCCAGTTCGAAACAGGGGAGCACCGGGGAGCTGTTTTTT
TRBJ1-5 - TRBD1 TRBV19 CASSNLSRGRNQPQHF TGTGCCAGTAGTAACCTCTCCAGGGGGCGAAATCAGCCCCAGCATTTT
TRBJ2-7 - - TRBV28 CASSGPGQIYEQYF TGTGCCAGCAGTGGTCCGGGACAAATATACGAGCAGTACTTC
TRBJ2-7 - TRBD2 TRBV5-5 CASSLDSGSTYEQYF TGTGCCAGCAGCTTGGATAGCGGGAGTACCTACGAGCAGTACTTC
TRBJ2-1 - - TRBV7-2 CASSLVELEQFF TGTGCCAGCAGCTTGGTGGAGCTGGAGCAGTTCTTC
TRBJ2-5 - - TRBV10-3 CAISALEKETQYF TGTGCCATCAGTGCACTAGAAAAAGAGACCCAGTACTTC
TRBJ1-1 - TRBD1 TRBV5-1 CASSVKGADTEAFF TGCGCCAGCAGTGTTAAGGGGGCGGACACTGAAGCTTTCTTT
TRBJ2-1 - - TRBV10-1 CASSVTGEVHEQFF TGCGCCAGCAGTGTAACGGGAGAAGTGCATGAGCAGTTCTTC
TRBJ2-3 - - TRBV21-1 CASSKEVRETGTDTQYF TGTGCCAGCAGCAAAGAGGTCCGGGAAACCGGTACAGATACGCAGTATTTT
TRBJ2-2 - - TRBV11-2 CASSFTGTNTGELFF TGTGCCAGCAGCTTTACCGGGACGAACACCGGGGAGCTGTTTTTT
TRBJ2-5 few - TRBV5-1 CASSLSGVNMETQYF TGCGCCAGCAGCTTATCGGGGGTGAATATGGAGACCCAGTACTTC
TRBJ2-2 - TRBD2 TRBV4-1 CASSQVGLADNTGELFF TGCGCCAGCAGCCAGGTGGGACTAGCGGATAACACCGGGGAGCTGTTTTTT
TRBJ1-2 - - TRBV9 CASSVVGEGNYGYTF TGTGCCAGCAGCGTAGTCGGGGAGGGGAACTATGGCTACACCTTC